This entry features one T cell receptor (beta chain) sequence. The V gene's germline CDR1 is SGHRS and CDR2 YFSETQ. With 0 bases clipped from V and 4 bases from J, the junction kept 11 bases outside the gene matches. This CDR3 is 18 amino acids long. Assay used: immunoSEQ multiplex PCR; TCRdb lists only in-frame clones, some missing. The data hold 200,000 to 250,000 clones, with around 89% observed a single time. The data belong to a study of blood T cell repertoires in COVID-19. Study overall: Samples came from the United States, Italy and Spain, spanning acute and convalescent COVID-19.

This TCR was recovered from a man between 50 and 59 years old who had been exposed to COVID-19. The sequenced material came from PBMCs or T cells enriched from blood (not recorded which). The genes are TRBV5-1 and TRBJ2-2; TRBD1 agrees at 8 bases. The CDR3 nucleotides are TGCGCCAGCAGCTTGGCCGTGACAGGGGACGTGGCCACCGGGGAGCTGTTTTTT. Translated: CASSLAVTGDVATGELFF.